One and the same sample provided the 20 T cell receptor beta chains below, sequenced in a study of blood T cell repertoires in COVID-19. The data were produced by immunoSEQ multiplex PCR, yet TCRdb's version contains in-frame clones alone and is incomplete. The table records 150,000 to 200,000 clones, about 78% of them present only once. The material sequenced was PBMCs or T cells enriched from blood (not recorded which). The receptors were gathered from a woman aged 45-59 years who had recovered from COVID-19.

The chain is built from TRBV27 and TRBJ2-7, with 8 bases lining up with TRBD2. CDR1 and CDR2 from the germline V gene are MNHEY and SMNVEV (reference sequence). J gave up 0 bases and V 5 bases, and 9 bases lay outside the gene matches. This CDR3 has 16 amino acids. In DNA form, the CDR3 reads TGTGCCAGCAGTCCGACGGGACTAGGGTCCTCCTACGAGCAGTACTTC. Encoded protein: CASSPTGLGSSYEQYF.

CDR3 DNA: TGTGCCAGCAGCAGGACGGGGGACAATGAGCAGTTCTTC. This codes for CASSRTGDNEQFF. The chain combines TRBV7-2 with TRBJ2-1; D is possibly TRBD2 (6 bases). Trimming removed 5 bases from V and 5 bases from J, with 10 bases in between. Looked up from germline, CDR1 is SGHTA and CDR2 is FQGNSA. This CDR3 region has 13 residues.

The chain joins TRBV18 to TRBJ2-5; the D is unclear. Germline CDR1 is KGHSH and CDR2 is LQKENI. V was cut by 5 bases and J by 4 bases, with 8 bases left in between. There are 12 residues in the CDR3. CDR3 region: CASSMLGETQYF. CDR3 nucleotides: TGTGCCAGCTCAATGCTCGGAGAGACCCAGTACTTC.

The CDR3 DNA follows: TGTGCCAGCAGCCCGGGACACCACACAGATACGCAGTATTTT. Amino acids: CASSPGHHTDTQYF. This chain connects TRBV11-3 to TRBJ2-3; possible D gene TRBD1, 6 bases. The germline gives CDR1 SGHNT, CDR2 YENEEA. The CDR3 is 14 amino acids. The V gene lost 5 bases and the J gene lost 2 bases, with 11 bases spanning the gap.

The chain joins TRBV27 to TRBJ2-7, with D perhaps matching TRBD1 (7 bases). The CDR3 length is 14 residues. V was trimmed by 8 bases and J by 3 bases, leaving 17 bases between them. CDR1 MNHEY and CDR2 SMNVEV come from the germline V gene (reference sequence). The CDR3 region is CASQPQGGLYEQYF. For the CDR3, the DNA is TGTGCCAGCCAACCGCAGGGGGGACTCTACGAGCAGTACTTC.

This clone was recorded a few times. CDR3 in DNA: TGTGCCAGCAGTCGGACAGGGGGCCATGAAAAACTGTTTTTT. As protein: CASSRTGGHEKLFF. The chain combines TRBV2 with TRBJ1-4, with TRBD1 matching 11 bases. CDR1 is SNHLY and CDR2 is FYNNEI in the germline V gene. V dropped 5 bases and J dropped 6; count of bases not matched to a gene: 2. CDR3 size: 14 residues.

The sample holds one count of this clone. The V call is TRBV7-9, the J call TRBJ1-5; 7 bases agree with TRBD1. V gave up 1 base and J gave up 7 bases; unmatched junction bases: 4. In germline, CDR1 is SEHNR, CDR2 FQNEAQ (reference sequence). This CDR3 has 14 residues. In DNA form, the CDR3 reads TGTGCCAGCAGCTTAGAGACAGGGTTCCAGCCCCAGCATTTT. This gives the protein CASSLETGFQPQHF.

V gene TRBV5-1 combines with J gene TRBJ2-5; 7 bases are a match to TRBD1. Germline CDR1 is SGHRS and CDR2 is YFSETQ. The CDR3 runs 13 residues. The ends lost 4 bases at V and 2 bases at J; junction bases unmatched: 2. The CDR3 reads CASSTGQQETQYF. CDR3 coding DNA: TGCGCCAGCAGCACGGGACAGCAAGAGACCCAGTACTTC.

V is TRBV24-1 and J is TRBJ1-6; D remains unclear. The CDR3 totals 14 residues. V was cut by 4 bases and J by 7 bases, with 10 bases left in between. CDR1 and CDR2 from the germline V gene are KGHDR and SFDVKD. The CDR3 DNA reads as TGTGCCACCAGTGAGGGTGCGGGGAATTCACCCCTCCACTTT. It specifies CATSEGAGNSPLHF.

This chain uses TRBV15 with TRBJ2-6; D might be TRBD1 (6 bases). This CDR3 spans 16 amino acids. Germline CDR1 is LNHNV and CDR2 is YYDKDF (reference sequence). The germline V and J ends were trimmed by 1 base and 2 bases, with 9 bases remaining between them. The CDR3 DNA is TGTGCCACCAGCAGAGGGTCAGGGGCTGGGGCCAACGTCCTGACTTTC. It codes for CATSRGSGAGANVLTF.

In nucleotides, the CDR3 is TGTGCCAGCAGCTTGGCCCCAACAGGTAATCAGCCCCAGCATTTT. Amino acids: CASSLAPTGNQPQHF. This chain connects TRBV7-2 to TRBJ1-5, with a possible D match to TRBD1 (5 bases). Germline V CDR1 and CDR2: SGHTA, FQGNSA. This CDR3 comprises 15 residues. The V end lost 3 bases, the J end lost 4 bases, and 13 bases lay between the germline ends.

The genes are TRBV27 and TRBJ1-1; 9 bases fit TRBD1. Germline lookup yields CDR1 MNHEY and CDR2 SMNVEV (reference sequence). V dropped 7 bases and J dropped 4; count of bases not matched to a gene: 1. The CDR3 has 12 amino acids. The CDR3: CASKTGGTEAFF. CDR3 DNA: TGTGCCAGCAAGACAGGGGGCACTGAAGCTTTCTTT.

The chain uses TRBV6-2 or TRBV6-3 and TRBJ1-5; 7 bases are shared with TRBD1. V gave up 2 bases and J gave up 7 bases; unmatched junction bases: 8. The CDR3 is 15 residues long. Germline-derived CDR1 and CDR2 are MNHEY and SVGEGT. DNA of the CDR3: TGTGCCAGCAGTTACCTGTCCAGGGGGAACCAGCCCCAGCATTTT. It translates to CASSYLSRGNQPQHF.

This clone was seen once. The CDR3 coding sequence is TGTGCCAGCAGCGCCCAAACAGGGGGACGCGAGCAGTACTTC. Its translation: CASSAQTGGREQYF. The chain employs TRBV9 and TRBJ2-7; 8 nucleotides match TRBD1. Germline values: CDR1 SGDLS, CDR2 YYNGEE. The CDR3 runs 14 residues. The V segment lost 3 bases and the J segment 6 bases; nucleotides outside the gene matches: 8.

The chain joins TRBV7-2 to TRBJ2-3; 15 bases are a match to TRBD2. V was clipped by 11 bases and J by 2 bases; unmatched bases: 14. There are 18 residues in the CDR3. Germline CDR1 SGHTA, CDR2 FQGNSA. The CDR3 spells CAGQGLAGGGGSTDTQYF. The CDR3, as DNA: TGTGCCGGCCAGGGACTAGCGGGAGGAGGCGGGTCCACAGATACGCAGTATTTT.

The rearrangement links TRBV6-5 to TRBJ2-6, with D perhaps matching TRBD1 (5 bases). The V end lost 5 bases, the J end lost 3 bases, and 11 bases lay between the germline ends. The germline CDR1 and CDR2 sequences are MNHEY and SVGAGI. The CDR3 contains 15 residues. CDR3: CASSPQGLGANVLTF. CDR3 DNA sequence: TGTGCCAGCAGTCCCCAGGGTCTTGGGGCCAACGTCCTGACTTTC.

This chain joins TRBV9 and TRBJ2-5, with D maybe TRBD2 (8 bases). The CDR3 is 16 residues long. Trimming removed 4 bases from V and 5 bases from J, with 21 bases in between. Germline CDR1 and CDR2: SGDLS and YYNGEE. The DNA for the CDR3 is TGTGCCAGCAGCCCAGGGACAGTCCCGGGGGGGGAGACCCAGTACTTC. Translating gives CASSPGTVPGGETQYF.

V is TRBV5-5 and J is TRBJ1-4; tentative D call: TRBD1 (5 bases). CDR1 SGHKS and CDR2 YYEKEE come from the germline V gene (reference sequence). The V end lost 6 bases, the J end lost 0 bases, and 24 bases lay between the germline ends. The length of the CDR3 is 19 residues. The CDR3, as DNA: TGTGCCAGCAACTACCCCGAAGACAGTGCCCTTTCAACTAATGAAAAACTGTTTTTT. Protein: CASNYPEDSALSTNEKLFF.

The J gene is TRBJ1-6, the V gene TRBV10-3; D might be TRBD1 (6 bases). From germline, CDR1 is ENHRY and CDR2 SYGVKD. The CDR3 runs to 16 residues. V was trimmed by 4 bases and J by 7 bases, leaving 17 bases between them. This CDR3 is CAISGTAGVSNSPLHF. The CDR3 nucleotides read TGTGCCATCAGTGGGACAGCCGGAGTAAGCAATTCACCCCTCCACTTT.

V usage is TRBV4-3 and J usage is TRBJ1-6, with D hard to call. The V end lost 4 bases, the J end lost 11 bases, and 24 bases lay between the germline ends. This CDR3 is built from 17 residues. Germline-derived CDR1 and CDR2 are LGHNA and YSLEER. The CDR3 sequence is CASSPNLKPHEVTPLHF. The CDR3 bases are TGCGCCAGCAGCCCGAACCTGAAACCCCACGAGGTCACACCCCTCCACTTT.